The source of this TCR beta chain is a study of cytomegalovirus exposure and HLA in healthy donors (dated by TCRdb to 2017 to 2019). About the full investigation: An earlier analysis of 587 of the donors reported approximately 300 Gb of sequence data and 95 million to 120 million unique TCR beta sequences obtained from around 180 million T cells. An early release covering just under 650 HLA-typed donors comprised approximately 290 gigabases of sequencing data and around 85 million unique TCR sequences. Of the 350 to 450 genotyped donors, around 81% fell in the genetic ancestry cluster associated with self-reported Caucasian donors. The study was designed to test whether signatures of past pathogen exposure could be identified by cataloging public T cell receptors. The study used immunosequencing to profile the T cell repertoires of several hundred subjects and linked those repertoires to cytomegalovirus serostatus. Along with the approximately 700-subject first cohort, a separate validation cohort of 120 different subjects was used. To predict cytomegalovirus infection status, the study combined high-throughput TCR immunosequencing, statistical association of individual TCRs with disease status, and machine learning. To study patterns of TCR occurrence, a later analysis re-analyzed previously published TCR beta repertoires from 666 donors and added high-resolution HLA genotyping. In the later analysis, no new phenotypic data were used to find candidate immune exposures; instead, reliance was placed on TCR beta sequences and their occurrence across donors. To decide whether each TCR beta V gene segment behaved as functional or pseudogenic, an earlier analysis of fewer than 750 of the donors relied on high-throughput TCR beta sequencing. Alongside the repertoire data, information on donor age, sex, ethnicity and CMV serostatus was compiled. Genome-wide SNP genotypes for about 60% of the roughly 700 donors were used in a later genetic analysis, which treated that subset as a discovery cohort. Every discovery cohort repertoire had been produced on one sequencing platform. HLA typing included class I and class II loci at four-digit resolution. Typing coverage varied by locus: roughly 620-640 donors for A, B, C, DRB1 and DQB1; approximately 520 for DQA1; approximately 610 for DPA1; under 490 for DPB1. Five DR-DQ haplotypes were treated as single units for association and clustering because of strong linkage in the cohort. Among over 350 genotyped donors of the cohort, an average of 235,054 unique TCR beta nucleotide sequences were sequenced per donor, roughly a sixth of them non-productive. Findings and caveats that apply to the study as a whole: A further reported finding was that TCR beta sequences accurately predicted the HLA-A and HLA-B alleles for most subjects in the first cohort. Assigning TCR associations to individual alleles was difficult when HLA alleles, especially DR and DQ, strongly co-occurred. Linkage disequilibrium might explain the correlated functional status among segregating V segments, but an unknown experimental factor could not be ruled out. Only TCR beta chains were sequenced in this cohort, and the absence of alpha or paired-chain data limited detectable features. A group of highly shared sequence variants was considered likely to be a technical artifact of the sequencing pipeline. Most TCR sequences were observed very rarely across donors, whereas some public TCRs were present in many individuals. Compared with equally common non-associated chains, HLA-associated TCR beta chains in a later analysis were more clonally expanded and had lower generation probabilities. A later genetic analysis reported fewer N-insertions in productive TCRs among donors in an Asian-associated ancestry cluster than the roughly 700-donor mean. In a later analysis, the rate of TCR association differed among HLA loci, with DRB1 alleles having the most associated TCRs and HLA-C alleles having the fewest. Because the 87-base-pair reads could not distinguish some IMGT-functional V segments, including TRBV6-2 and TRBV6-3, those segments were excluded. V-gene and J-gene trimming of TCR beta chains was associated with a missense DCLRE1C variant in a later genetic analysis, and the association was replicated in an independent cohort. Several of the top co-occurrence clusters appeared to be linked to parvovirus B19, influenza, CMV and Epstein-Barr virus, according to a later analysis. According to a later analysis, most CMV-associated TCR beta chains appeared to be HLA-restricted, and the HLA associations seemed to be driven largely by CMV exposure. For the cohort, immune exposure information was limited to CMV serostatus. In both the original and validation cohorts, the classifier was reported to diagnose cytomegalovirus status with high specificity and sensitivity. Sequencing depth was assumed to be roughly uniform across donors in the presence/absence analyses, though that assumption may not hold. Because counts were too low, seventeen rarely observed V segments, including chromosome 9 orphons, were excluded from the earlier analysis of about 500 of the donors. Specific HLA alleles were associated with around 18,000 TCR beta sequences at a false discovery rate of 0.05 in a later analysis. The study gave a list of about 150 TCR beta chains associated with cytomegalovirus. A few of the identified cytomegalovirus-associated TCR beta chains were confirmed in vitro to be specific for cytomegalovirus antigens. Because HLA typing was unavailable for some donors at each locus, only the typed subset was used in association tests. Broadly in line with IMGT annotations, most TCR beta V segments showed up in productive rearrangements about 90% or about 30% of the time in an earlier analysis of about 500 of the donors. It was suggested by the authors that the approach could potentially be generalized to other disease states and immunological phenotypes.

The library was generated by the immunoSEQ multiplex PCR assay. A mixture of 60 forward primers for TCR Vbeta segments and 13 reverse primers for TCR Jbeta segments was used in the multiplex PCR. The CDR3 region of rearranged TCR beta genes was amplified from genomic DNA by a multiplex PCR assay. On the Illumina HiSeq System, the amplified TCR beta libraries were sequenced as 87-base-pair reads. Under the source paper's analysis protocol: In a later analysis, roughly 80 million unique TCR beta chains were counted across the 500 to 850 repertoires, and about 9.9 million of these chains were shared by at least two donors. Raw reads were error-corrected and collapsed into unique sequences with a nearest-neighbor algorithm that merged closely related sequences to remove PCR and sequencing errors. Alignment of CDR3 sequences to IMGT reference sequences was used to assign V, D and J gene segments. For a sequence to be retained, at least a six-nucleotide match to both a V gene segment and a J gene segment was required. A rearrangement counted as productive if the CDR3 had no stop codons and remained in frame with V and J, and every other rearrangement counted as non-productive. CDR3 was defined by IMGT convention, running from the second conserved V-encoded cysteine to the conserved J-encoded phenylalanine. The earlier analysis of about 610 of the donors excluded sequences that lacked an unambiguous match to a single V gene segment. In an earlier analysis of 587 of the donors, V segments were called functional above 56.7% productive rearrangements and were called segregating when the between-donor standard deviation exceeded 5%. A statistical classification framework was built for diagnosing cytomegalovirus status from the catalog of TCR beta chain sequences. V and J gene assignment, in a later analysis, came from comparing TCR nucleotide sequences with IMGT/GENE-DB human TR gene sequences. A later analysis assigned CDR3 sequences and most-parsimonious VDJ recombination scenarios with the TCRdist pipeline. A later analysis defined each TCR beta chain by its CDR3 amino acid sequence plus V-gene family, and excluded reads lacking a unique V-gene family. To address suspected cross-contamination and a sequencing artifact, a later analysis removed over 500 highly shared, low-generation-probability nucleotide sequences. In a later analysis, a clonal expansion index was calculated for each public chain from normalized within-repertoire ranks of inferred template counts. A later analysis computed generation probabilities with a VDJ recombination model fitted to out-of-frame rearrangements, and checked the results against IGoR. In a later analysis, TCR-TCR, TCR-HLA and TCR-CMV co-occurrence was scored with hypergeometric tests, and a repertoire-size bias correction was applied to TCR pairs. False discovery rates were estimated in a later analysis by permuting HLA or CMV assignments 20 times. In a later analysis, co-occurring TCRs were grouped using DBSCAN, and TCRdist sequence similarity was added for clustering within HLA-allele-positive subsets. Co-occurrence clustering excluded repertoires with fewer than 30,000 or more than 120,000 public chains, plus five with anomalous nucleotide sharing. TCRdb took this table from immuneACCESS and kept in-frame rearrangements with V and J called. Such tables lack part of the clones; where checked against another copy, unresolved V genes explain under half of the gap, and the rest is unexplained. V, J and clone size are taken as reported in that table, and D and trimming were inferred from the DNA itself. Counted in this sample were around 280,000 clones; over 85% of them appeared once. Approximately 2.4% of the sample is held by the ten biggest clonotypes.

As for this clone: Its antigen is still unknown. No much larger clonotype is one base removed from it; base qualities were not supplied.

The cohort consisted of fewer than 700 healthy bone marrow donors. All cohort members were sampled while nominally healthy, although unrecorded immune exposures were likely present. The donor tested CMV seronegative, placing the donor among the roughly 340 seronegative members of the cohort. Each donor provided a peripheral blood sample, and peripheral blood mononuclear cells were used for TCR beta sequencing. The Qiagen DNeasy Blood Extraction Kit was used to extract genomic DNA from the blood cell samples. V drops 4 bases and J drops 1 base, leaving 14 bases in between. There are 15 amino acids in the CDR3, from cysteine to phenylalanine inclusive. Solely the CDR3 DNA is kept, with 45 bases framed from the first base. The germline V gene provides CDR1 SGHTS and CDR2 YDEGEE.

What was sequenced was PBMCs. The source is a woman between 18 and 30 years old in good health and CMV-seronegative. The sequence is built from TRBV5-8 and TRBJ1-1, and possibly TRBD1, on 5 matching bases. The CDR3 loop reads CASSDKRRGNTEAFF. The sequenced DNA: TGTGCCAGCAGCGACAAAAGAAGGGGGAACACTGAAGCTTTCTTT. With the portions outside the CDR3 filled from the reference TRBV5-8 and TRBJ1-1 genes, the complete variable region becomes EAGVTQSPTHLIKTRGQQATLRCSPISGHTSVYWYQQALGLGLQFLLWYDEGEERNRGNFPPRFSGRQFPNYSSELNVNALELEDSALYLCASSDKRRGNTEAFFGQGTRLTVV.